This T cell receptor beta chain was captured by sequencing in a study of Ad26.COV2.S vaccination and SARS-CoV-2 variants. In germline, CDR1 is ENHRY, CDR2 SYGVKD. The CDR3 has 12 residues. The V end was cut by 6 bases, the J end by 9 bases, with 14 bases between. Assay: immunoSEQ multiplex PCR; the TCRdb copy retains only in-frame clones and omits some. Of approximately 420,000 clones in the sample, 80% to 90% were seen once. Details on this clone: Its antigen is unidentified.

This sample's treatment: 15 to 20 received Ad26.COV2.S at low or high dose, single or two shots; 5 received placebo; per-sample allocation not given. Sampling was performed 63 days after the first vaccine or placebo injection. The study used a vaccine consisting of an Ad26 vector that expressed Wuhan-strain SARS-CoV-2 spike. Study observations and caveats: Possibly, TCR breadth and depth analyses underestimated total T cell responses. Researchers reported similar non-spike TCR breadth in vaccine and placebo recipients. The placebo group had lower spike-specific TCR breadth than the vaccine recipients did.

The V call is TRBV10-3, the J call TRBJ1-1; tentatively, D is TRBD1 (6 bases). Here the sequenced sample was peripheral blood, taken in a trial of Ad26.COV2.S vaccine versus placebo. This clonotype was obtained from a person aged 18-60 years who received the Ad26.COV2.S COVID-19 vaccine or a placebo. Written as DNA, the CDR3 is TGTGCCATCAGAGGGGGGGAGGGGAAAGCTTTCTTT. Encoded protein: CAIRGGEGKAFF.